This is a list of T cell receptor beta chains from one sample in a study of T cells in Graves' hyperthyroidism and ophthalmopathy. MiXCR, applied by TCRdb to the multiplex PCR reads, yields one record per CDR3 protein. Of 280,000 or so distinct CDR3 sequences listed, 25% to 30% were seen once; the top ten hold roughly 24%. The sample was blood. Receptors were obtained from a man aged 35-49 years with Graves' hyperthyroidism that later progressed to Graves' ophthalmopathy. CDR3s include the opening cysteine and the closing phenylalanine or tryptophan. The D gene is left open where the match is weak.

>-|TRBJ1-1|TRBV15
CATSRGLSSANTEAFF
>-|TRBJ1-2|TRBV28
CASSSGQSDGYTF
>TRBD2|TRBJ2-5|TRBV13
CASRPSSGGVTQYF
>-|TRBJ1-5|TRBV5-1
CASSWDNPNQPQHF
>-|TRBJ1-3|TRBV20-1
CSARMGSGNTIYF
>TRBD1|TRBJ2-7|TRBV4-1
CASSLRDRGLDEQYF
>TRBD1|TRBJ2-7|TRBV6-2/TRBV6-3
CASRTGTGPSYEQYF
>TRBD1|TRBJ1-5|TRBV7-3
CASSSRDRVLNQPQHF
>TRBD2|TRBJ2-5|TRBV12-3/TRBV12-4
CASSLASGRGETQYF
>-|TRBJ2-7|TRBV20-1
CSADLSGQYF
>-|TRBJ1-2|TRBV12-3/TRBV12-4
CASSAAWGYGYTF
>TRBD2|TRBJ2-7|TRBV6-5
CASSYVSSGRYEQYF
>-|TRBJ1-3|TRBV5-1
CASSGGSEAHTIYF
>-|TRBJ2-5|TRBV6-5
CASSYSTGIGETQYF
>-|TRBJ1-1|TRBV24-1
CATSERTSAEAFF
>-|TRBJ2-7|TRBV20-1
CSATTSAKHYEQYF
>-|TRBJ2-5|TRBV7-2
CASSLMGGITETQYF
>-|TRBJ2-7|TRBV28
CASSYIREEVEQYF
>-|TRBJ2-7|TRBV7-9
CASSARGRAYEQYF